The clone carrying this T cell receptor beta chain appeared a single time. Its antigen is currently unknown. All the patients suffered relapse after autologous stem cell transplantation, and brentuximab vedotin exposure differed. The table came from immunoSEQ multiplex PCR; TCRdb's copy has only in-frame clones and leaves some out. The sample includes some 28,000 clones, 75% to 90% seen only once; the top ten take 21%. This CDR3 contains 15 residues. Germline loops: CDR1 MNHNY, CDR2 SVGAGI (reference sequence). Trimming left V 6 bases short and J 4 bases short, with 18 bases between. The data were taken from a study of PD-1 blockade in classical Hodgkin lymphoma. Whole-study context: Patients were given intravenous nivolumab, 3 mg/kg, every 2 weeks.

Whole-study findings and limits: When set against healthy donors, newly diagnosed patients were reported to show lower baseline TCR diversity. Although disease activity or prior therapy may be involved, causes of the repertoire differences remain undefined.

The chain employs TRBV6-6 and TRBJ1-1; D might be TRBD1 (6 bases). The starting material was peripheral blood mononuclear cells (PBMCs), obtained before the second cycle of nivolumab. The receptor was isolated from a human donor with classical Hodgkin lymphoma. The CDR3 loop is CASRAQGRVGTEAFF. DNA of the CDR3: TGTGCCAGCAGAGCACAGGGCAGAGTTGGCACTGAAGCTTTCTTT.